This note documents a single T cell receptor beta chain sequence. V gave up 7 bases and J gave up 2 bases; unmatched junction bases: 6. Germline V lookup: CDR1 MNHEY, CDR2 SVGAGI. The CDR3 runs 14 residues. This specimen belongs to a study of blood T cell repertoires in COVID-19. The method was immunoSEQ multiplex PCR; TCRdb's version includes in-frame clones alone and lacks a portion of them. Among 450,000 to 500,000 clones listed, around 90% were seen once. The source of this sequence is a woman aged 18-29 years who had recovered from COVID-19. The sample comprised PBMCs or T cells enriched from blood (not recorded which). This sequence joins TRBV6-5 and TRBJ1-2; 8 nucleotides align to TRBD1. CDR3 in amino acids: CASIGTGANYGYTF. The CDR3 coding sequence is TGTGCCAGCATTGGGACAGGAGCCAACTATGGCTACACCTTC.